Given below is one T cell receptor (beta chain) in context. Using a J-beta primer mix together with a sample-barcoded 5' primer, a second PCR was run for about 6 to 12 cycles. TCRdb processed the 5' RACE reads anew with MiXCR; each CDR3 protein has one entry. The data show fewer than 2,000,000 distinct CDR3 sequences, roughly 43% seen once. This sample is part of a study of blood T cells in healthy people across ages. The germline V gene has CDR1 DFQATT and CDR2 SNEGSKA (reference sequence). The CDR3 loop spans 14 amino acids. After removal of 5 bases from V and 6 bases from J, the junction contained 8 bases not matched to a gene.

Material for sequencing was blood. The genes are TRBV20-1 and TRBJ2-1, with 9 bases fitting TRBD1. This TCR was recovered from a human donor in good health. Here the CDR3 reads CSAPPGQGGNEQFF. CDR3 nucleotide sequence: TGCAGTGCTCCTCCGGGACAGGGAGGCAATGAGCAGTTCTTC.